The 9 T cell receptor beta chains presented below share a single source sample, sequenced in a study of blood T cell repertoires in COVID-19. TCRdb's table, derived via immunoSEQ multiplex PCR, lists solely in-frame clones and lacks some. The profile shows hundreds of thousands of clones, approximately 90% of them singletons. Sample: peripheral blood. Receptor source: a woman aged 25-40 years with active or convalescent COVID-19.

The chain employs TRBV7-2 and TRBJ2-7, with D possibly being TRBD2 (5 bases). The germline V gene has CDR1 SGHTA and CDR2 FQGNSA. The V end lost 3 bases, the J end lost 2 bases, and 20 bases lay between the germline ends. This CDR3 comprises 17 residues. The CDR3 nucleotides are TGTGCCAGCAGCTTTCATGTATACACGGACGGGGCCTACGAGCAGTACTTC. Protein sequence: CASSFHVYTDGAYEQYF. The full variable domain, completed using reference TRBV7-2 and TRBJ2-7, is GAGVSQSPSNKVTEKGKDVELRCDPISGHTALYWYRQSLGQGLEFLIYFQGNSAPDKSGLPSDRFSAERTGGSVSTLTIQRTQQEDSAVYLCASSFHVYTDGAYEQYFGPGTRLTVT.

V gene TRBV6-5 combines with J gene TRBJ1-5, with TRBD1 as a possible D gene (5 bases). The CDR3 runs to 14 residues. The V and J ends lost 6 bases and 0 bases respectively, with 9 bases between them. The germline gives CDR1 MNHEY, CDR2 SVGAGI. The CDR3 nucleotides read TGTGCCAGCAGCGCGGACAATAGCAATCAGCCCCAGCATTTT. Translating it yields CASSADNSNQPQHF.

The CDR3 DNA follows: TGTGCCAGCGGGCCCACAGGGAACTATGGCTACACCTTC. Translated, it gives CASGPTGNYGYTF. The V gene is TRBV12-3 or TRBV12-4, the J gene TRBJ1-2; D is possibly TRBD1 (6 bases). V dropped 8 bases and J dropped 2 bases, with 12 bases sitting between them. The CDR3 is made up of 13 amino acids.

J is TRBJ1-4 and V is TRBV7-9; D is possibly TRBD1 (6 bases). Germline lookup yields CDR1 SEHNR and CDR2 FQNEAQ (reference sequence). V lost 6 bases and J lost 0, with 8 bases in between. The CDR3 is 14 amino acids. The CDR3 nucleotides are TGTGCCAGCAGTAGGACAGCAACTAATGAAAAACTGTTTTTT. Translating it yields CASSRTATNEKLFF.

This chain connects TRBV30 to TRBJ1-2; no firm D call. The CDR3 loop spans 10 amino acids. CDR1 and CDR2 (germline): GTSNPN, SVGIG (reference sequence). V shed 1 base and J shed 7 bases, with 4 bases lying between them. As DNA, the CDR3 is TGTGCCTGGAGTGGCGCTGGCTACACCTTC. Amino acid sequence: CAWSGAGYTF.

The CDR3, as DNA: TGTGCCAGCAGCCCCCCAGGGGTGGGAAACACCATATATTTT. Translation gives CASSPPGVGNTIYF. This rearrangement joins TRBV7-9 to TRBJ1-3, with a weak D call TRBD1 (6 bases). With 5 bases removed from V and 4 bases from J, the gap between germline ends came to 12 bases. CDR1 is SEHNR and CDR2 is FQNEAQ in the germline V gene (reference sequence). CDR3 size: 14 residues.

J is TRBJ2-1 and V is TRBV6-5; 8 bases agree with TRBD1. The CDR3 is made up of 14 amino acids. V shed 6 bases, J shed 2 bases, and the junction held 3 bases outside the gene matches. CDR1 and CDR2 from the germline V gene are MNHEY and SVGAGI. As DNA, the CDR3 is TGTGCCAGCAGACAGGGGGGCCCCTACAATGAGCAGTTCTTC. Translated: CASRQGGPYNEQFF.

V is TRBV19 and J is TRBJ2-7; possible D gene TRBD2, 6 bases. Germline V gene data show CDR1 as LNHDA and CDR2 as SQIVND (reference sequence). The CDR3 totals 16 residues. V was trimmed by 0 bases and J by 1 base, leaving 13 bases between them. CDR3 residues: CASSIDVAGNSYEQYF. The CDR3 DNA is TGTGCCAGTAGTATAGATGTGGCGGGAAATTCCTACGAGCAGTACTTC.

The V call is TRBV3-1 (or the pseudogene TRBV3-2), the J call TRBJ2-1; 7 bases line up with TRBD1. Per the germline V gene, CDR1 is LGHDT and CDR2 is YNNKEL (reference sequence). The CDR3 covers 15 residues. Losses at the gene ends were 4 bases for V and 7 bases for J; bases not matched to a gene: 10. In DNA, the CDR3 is TGTGCCAGCAGCCCTCCGACAGGGCCGGGAAATGAGCAGTTCTTC. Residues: CASSPPTGPGNEQFF.